Reported below is one T cell receptor (beta chain). Its antigen is unidentified. Specified time point: blood 4 weeks post-SBRT, at nephrectomy. Treatment denoted: 15 Gy SBRT to primary tumor, nephrectomy 4 weeks later. Nephrectomy followed 15 Gy stereotactic body radiation by 4 weeks. Here immunoSEQ multiplex PCR was the method, and the copy in TCRdb shows in-frame clones only, minus some. Of 150,000 to 200,000 clones listed, 88% are singletons. The data stem from a study of radiation and T cells in renal cell carcinoma. Study findings and constraints: Baseline intratumoral clonotype presence is unknown without pretreatment biopsies. Top tumor clonotypes rose in blood 2 weeks post-radiation, then contracted.

The CDR3 is 15 residues long. In germline, CDR1 is SEHNR, CDR2 FQNEAQ (reference sequence). V lost 5 bases to trimming and J lost 8 bases, with 19 bases between them. This clonotype originated in a woman aged 45-59 years with renal cell carcinoma. The rearrangement uses TRBV7-9 and TRBJ2-1, with D tentatively TRBD1 or TRBD2 (6 bases each). The sample was blood, taken from a patient whose treatment included radiotherapy and nephrectomy. The CDR3 DNA reads TGTGCCAGCAGCCCGCCCACTCAGGGGAGGTATGAGCAGTTCTTC. It is translated as CASSPPTQGRYEQFF. The whole variable domain, remainder taken from reference TRBV7-9 and TRBJ2-1, is DTGVSQNPRHKITKRGQNVTFRCDPISEHNRLYWYRQTLGQGPEFLTYFQNEAQLEKSRLLSDRFSAERPKGSFSTLEIQRTEQGDSAMYLCASSPPTQGRYEQFFGPGTRLTVL.